Below are 23 T cell receptor beta chains sequenced from a single sample in a study of T cell responses to AZD1222 COVID-19 vaccine. Here immunoSEQ multiplex PCR was the method, and the copy in TCRdb shows in-frame clones only, minus some. The sample lists about 120,000 clones, approximately 90% occurring once. Sequences were derived from peripheral blood, sampled 28 days after the second AZD1222 dose. These receptors came from an adult who received the AZD1222 COVID-19 vaccine.

This chain uses TRBV14 with TRBJ1-5; D not resolved. CDR1 and CDR2 from the germline V gene are SGHDN and FVKESK. The CDR3 runs 13 residues. V was shortened by 2 bases and J by 6 bases, with 8 bases between the two germline ends. CDR3 DNA sequence: TGTGCCAGCAGCCAAAGGCCCGGTCAGCCCCAGCATTTT. This codes for CASSQRPGQPQHF.

This sequence joins TRBV19 and TRBJ1-2; perhaps TRBD1 as D (6 bases). Germline assignment: CDR1 LNHDA and CDR2 SQIVND (reference sequence). CDR3 length: 14 residues. Trimming shortened V by 3 bases and J by 2 bases, and 10 bases separated the two germline ends. The CDR3 loop reads CASSIETGNYGYTF. CDR3 nucleotides: TGTGCCAGTAGTATCGAGACAGGAAACTATGGCTACACCTTC.

The chain uses TRBV29-1 and TRBJ2-1, with 8 bases fitting TRBD1. In germline, CDR1 is SQVTM, CDR2 ANQGSEA. CDR3 length: 14 amino acids. The V and J ends lost 3 bases and 4 bases, in that order; junction bases with no gene match: 5. For the CDR3, the DNA is TGCAGCGTTGAGGGTCAGGGGGCTTACAATGAGCAGTTCTTC. It codes for CSVEGQGAYNEQFF.

The chain recombines TRBV28 with TRBJ1-4; D is unclear. The germline CDR1 and CDR2 sequences are MDHEN and SYDVKM. CDR3 length: 16 residues. Deletions cut 3 bases from V and 0 bases from J, with 11 bases between. CDR3 region: CASSFHYTATNEKLFF. CDR3 coding DNA: TGTGCCAGCAGTTTCCACTACACCGCAACTAATGAAAAACTGTTTTTT.

The chain combines TRBV18 with TRBJ1-1; unclear D gene. Trimming stripped 3 bases from V and 4 bases from J, with 9 bases between. The CDR3 totals 13 residues. Germline values: CDR1 KGHSH, CDR2 LQKENI. The CDR3 sequence: CASSPVGGTEAFF. DNA of the CDR3: TGTGCCAGCTCACCGGTGGGTGGCACTGAAGCTTTCTTT.

The chain uses TRBV3-1 (or the pseudogene TRBV3-2) and TRBJ1-1; unclear D gene. V was cut by 2 bases and J by 4 bases, with 8 bases left in between. Germline values: CDR1 LGHDT, CDR2 YNNKEL (reference sequence). The CDR3 covers 13 residues. DNA of the CDR3: TGTGCCAGCAGCCAACTCGGAGCCACTGAAGCTTTCTTT. The encoded protein is CASSQLGATEAFF.

The chain is built from TRBV4-1 and TRBJ1-1, with unresolved D. CDR1 MGHRA and CDR2 YSYEKL come from the germline V gene. V shed 5 bases and J shed 6 bases, with 10 bases lying between them. The CDR3 contains 12 residues. The CDR3 loop is CASSSMWAEAFF. In DNA, the CDR3 is TGCGCCAGCAGCTCAATGTGGGCTGAAGCTTTCTTT.

The chain is built from TRBV6-6 and TRBJ2-6; D remains unclear. This CDR3 is built from 12 residues. Per germline, CDR1 MNHNY and CDR2 SVGAGI (reference sequence). The V end was cut by 8 bases, the J end by 4 bases, with 6 bases between. CDR3: CASRLGANVLTF. CDR3 DNA: TGTGCCAGCCGGTTAGGGGCCAACGTCCTGACTTTC.

The rearrangement joins TRBV5-5 to TRBJ1-2, with a weak D call TRBD1 (6 bases). From germline, CDR1 is SGHKS and CDR2 YYEKEE (reference sequence). V was trimmed by 4 bases and J by 6 bases, leaving 19 bases between them. The CDR3 spans 15 residues. CDR3 nucleotides: TGTGCCAGCAGCAGGGGGGACACCCGGGGCGATGGCTACACCTTC. This gives the protein CASSRGDTRGDGYTF.

The CDR3 sequence is CASSLWTQNYGYTF. The CDR3 DNA sequence: TGTGCCAGCAGCCTGTGGACACAAAACTATGGCTACACCTTC. This chain uses TRBV3-1 (or the pseudogene TRBV3-2) with TRBJ1-2; D is possibly TRBD1 (5 bases). The V and J ends lost 4 bases and 2 bases respectively, with 11 bases between them. This CDR3 has 14 residues. Germline CDR1 is LGHDT and CDR2 is YNNKEL (reference sequence).

This clone appeared a single time. V gene TRBV24-1 combines with J gene TRBJ2-1; D is perhaps TRBD2 (6 bases). The CDR3 has 13 residues. Germline V gene sequence: CDR1 KGHDR, CDR2 SFDVKD. V lost 5 bases, J lost 10 bases, and 14 bases lay in between. CDR3 DNA sequence: TGTGCCACCAGTGGAACCCCTAGCGACGAGCAGTTCTTC. This sequence encodes CATSGTPSDEQFF.

CDR3 sequence reads: CASSPVVASGAYEQYF. The CDR3 nucleotides are TGTGCCAGCAGCCCCGTCGTGGCTAGCGGGGCCTACGAGCAGTACTTC. The chain is built from TRBV7-9 and TRBJ2-7, with 9 nucleotides matching TRBD2. The CDR3 covers 16 residues. The germline gives CDR1 SEHNR, CDR2 FQNEAQ (reference sequence). V was clipped by 5 bases and J by 2 bases; unmatched bases: 10.

The chain links TRBV18 to TRBJ1-1; 7 bases match TRBD1. The CDR3 consists of 14 residues. Germline CDR1 reads KGHSH; CDR2 reads LQKENI. The V gene end was trimmed by 6 bases and the J gene end by 0 bases; junction bases not matched to a gene: 4. For the CDR3, the DNA is TGTGCCAGCTCGCCCGGGACAGTGAACACTGAAGCTTTCTTT. It translates to CASSPGTVNTEAFF.

The chain recombines TRBV6-2 or TRBV6-3 with TRBJ2-3; TRBD2 matches 11 bases. The CDR3 length is 15 residues. With 4 bases clipped from V and 14 bases from J, the junction kept 14 bases outside the gene matches. CDR1 is MNHEY, CDR2 SVGEGT, per germline. CDR3 loop: CASSSPNPLAGVAYF. DNA for the CDR3: TGTGCCAGCAGTTCCCCCAATCCACTAGCGGGGGTCGCGTATTTT.

The chain joins TRBV5-1 to TRBJ1-1; 11 positions match TRBD1. The V and J ends lost 0 bases and 8 bases, in that order; junction bases with no gene match: 9. This CDR3 has 16 residues. Germline V gives CDR1 SGHRS, CDR2 YFSETQ. The CDR3 DNA follows: TGCGCCAGCAGCTTGGGGGAACGGACAGGGGGCTCAGAAGCTTTCTTT. It translates to CASSLGERTGGSEAFF. The variable domain in full, completed from reference TRBV5-1 and TRBJ1-1, reads KAGVTQTPRYLIKTRGQQVTLSCSPISGHRSVSWYQQTPGQGLQFLFEYFSETQRNKGNFPGRFSGRQFSNSRSEMNVSTLELGDSALYLCASSLGERTGGSEAFFGQGTRLTVV.

The chain links TRBV7-9 to TRBJ1-2; TRBD1 matches at 8 bases. J was trimmed by 7 bases and V by 4 bases; bases with no gene match: 8. Germline CDR1 and CDR2: SEHNR and FQNEAQ (reference sequence). The CDR3 contains 14 residues. The CDR3 DNA is TGTGCCAGCAGCTCTTTTAAACAGGGGGGTGGCTACACCTTC. Protein sequence: CASSSFKQGGGYTF.

The chain has TRBV2 and TRBJ1-6; no clear D. The CDR3 consists of 13 residues. V lost 9 bases to trimming and J lost 9 bases, with 15 bases between them. Germline V gene sequence: CDR1 SNHLY, CDR2 FYNNEI. The CDR3 DNA reads TGTGCCAGTCACCAGGTTATTCTTTCACCCCTCCACTTT. The encoded protein is CASHQVILSPLHF.

The chain has TRBV28 and TRBJ2-7; D call uncertain. This CDR3 comprises 15 residues. The ends were cut back, 6 bases at V and 2 bases at J, with 17 bases in the middle. The germline V gene encodes CDR1 MDHEN and CDR2 SYDVKM. CDR3 coding DNA: TGTGCCAGCAGACGTTACAGTGGGTCTACCTACGAGCAGTACTTC. This translates into CASRRYSGSTYEQYF.

The CDR3 DNA is TGTGCCAGTACTGAGACAGCAGTTAATGAAAAACTGTTTTTT. It encodes CASTETAVNEKLFF. The chain carries TRBV19 and TRBJ1-4; maybe TRBD1 (5 bases). V was trimmed by 7 bases and J by 4 bases, leaving 13 bases between them. From germline, CDR1 is LNHDA and CDR2 SQIVND (reference sequence). CDR3 size: 14 residues.

This sequence joins TRBV3-1 (or the pseudogene TRBV3-2) and TRBJ2-3; unclear D gene. Trimming shortened V by 4 bases and J by 1 base, and 15 bases separated the two germline ends. Germline V gives CDR1 LGHDT, CDR2 YNNKEL (reference sequence). The CDR3 sequence is 16 residues long. The CDR3 nucleotides are TGTGCCAGCAGCCTTACTCCTTCACCCGGCACAGATACGCAGTATTTT. Translating it yields CASSLTPSPGTDTQYF.

This sequence joins TRBV5-4 and TRBJ2-5; D tentatively reads TRBD1 or TRBD2 (5 bases each). This CDR3 has 14 residues. V dropped 3 bases and J dropped 1 base, with 10 bases sitting between them. Per the germline V gene, CDR1 is SGHNT and CDR2 is YYREEE (reference sequence). This chain's CDR3 is CASSSRDGQETQYF. As DNA, the CDR3 is TGTGCCAGCAGCTCACGGGACGGCCAAGAGACCCAGTACTTC.

V usage is TRBV27 and J usage is TRBJ1-6; a possible D gene is TRBD1 (6 bases). The CDR3 consists of 16 residues. Trimming cost V 6 bases and J 4 bases, with 16 bases left between them. Germline V lookup: CDR1 MNHEY, CDR2 SMNVEV (reference sequence). The CDR3 coding sequence is TGTGCCAGCAGGGCGGACAGTCGGGGGTATAATTCACCCCTCCACTTT. Its translation is CASRADSRGYNSPLHF.

This chain uses TRBV7-2 with TRBJ2-1; 13 nucleotides agree with TRBD2. The CDR3 has 17 amino acids. Trimming cost V 4 bases and J 1 base; bases outside gene matches: 4. The germline V gene has CDR1 SGHTA and CDR2 FQGNSA. CDR3 nucleotide sequence: TGTGCCAGCAGCTCCCAGGGACTAGCGGGATCCTACAATGAGCAGTTCTTC. This encodes CASSSQGLAGSYNEQFF.